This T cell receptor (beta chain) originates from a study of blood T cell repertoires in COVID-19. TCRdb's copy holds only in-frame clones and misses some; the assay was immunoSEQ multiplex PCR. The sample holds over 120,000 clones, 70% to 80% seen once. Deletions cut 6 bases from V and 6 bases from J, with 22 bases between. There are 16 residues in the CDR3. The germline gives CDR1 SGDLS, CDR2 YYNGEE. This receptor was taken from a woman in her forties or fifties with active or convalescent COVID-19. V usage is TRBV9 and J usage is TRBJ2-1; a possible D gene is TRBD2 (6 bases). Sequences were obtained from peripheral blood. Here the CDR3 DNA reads TGTGCCAGCAATCGAACCGGACTATCTCTCCCCAATGAGCAGTTCTTC. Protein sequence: CASNRTGLSLPNEQFF. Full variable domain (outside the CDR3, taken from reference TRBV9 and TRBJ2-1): DSGVTQTPKHLITATGQRVTLRCSPRSGDLSVYWYQQSLDQGLQFLIQYYNGEERAKGNILERFSAQQFPDLHSELNLSSLELGDSALYFCASNRTGLSLPNEQFFGPGTRLTVL.